These 24 T cell receptor beta chains originate from one sample sequenced in a study of early T cells in non-severe SARS-CoV-2 infection (dated by TCRdb to about 2021). The protocol used for the library was 5' RACE. TCRdb shows the sequencer as NextSeq 500. Through fastp at Q25 and MiXCR, TCRdb rebuilt clones from the public reads, retaining in-frame beta chains. Here each entry gathers all rows of one CDR3 protein and keeps the most common genes and DNA. The sample profile shows tens of thousands of distinct CDR3 sequences; 8% to 10% of them were found once. Clones ranked in the top ten supply approximately 12% of the sample. The sequencing input was whole blood. These receptor sequences come from an adult who was a healthcare worker with PCR-confirmed SARS-CoV-2 infection or an uninfected control (not recorded which).

V is TRBV29-1 and J is TRBJ1-2, with a weak D call TRBD1 (5 bases). V lost 6 bases to trimming and J lost 4 bases, with 15 bases between them. The germline V gene has CDR1 SQVTM and CDR2 ANQGSEA. The CDR3 is 13 amino acids. CDR3 residues: CSVDRQLTYGYTF. The CDR3 coding sequence is TGCAGCGTAGATAGACAGCTGACCTATGGCTACACCTTC. Supplemented by reference TRBV29-1 and TRBJ1-2, the full variable domain reads SAVISQKPSRDICQRGTSLTIQCQVDSQVTMMFWYRQQPGQSLTLIATANQGSEATYESGFVIDKFPISRPNLTFSTLTVSNMSPEDSSIYLCSVDRQLTYGYTFGSGTRLTVV.

The V call is TRBV20-1, the J call TRBJ2-5; D ambiguous. V dropped 4 bases and J dropped 3 bases, with 6 bases sitting between them. CDR1 and CDR2 (germline): DFQATT, SNEGSKA (reference sequence). The CDR3 length is 11 residues. DNA of the CDR3: TGCAGTGCTACGGGTAAAGAGACCCAGTACTTC. Protein: CSATGKETQYF.

This clonotype occurred a few times. The rearrangement links TRBV12-3 or TRBV12-4 to TRBJ2-1, with TRBD2 matching 8 bases. Trimming at V came to 8 bases and at J to 5 bases, leaving 8 bases not matched to a gene. This CDR3 is built from 14 residues. The CDR3 sequence is CASRIAGLNNEQFF. The CDR3 nucleotides are TGTGCCAGCCGTATAGCGGGGTTAAACAATGAGCAGTTCTTC.

This clonotype was counted a few times. The chain combines TRBV4-1 with TRBJ2-5; 10 nucleotides align to TRBD1. Trimming at V came to 4 bases and at J to 5 bases, leaving 7 bases not matched to a gene. The germline V gene encodes CDR1 MGHRA and CDR2 YSYEKL. The CDR3 length is 15 residues. As DNA, the CDR3 is TGCGCCAGCAGCCCCCGACCGACAGGGGGCGAGACCCAGTACTTC. Its protein product is CASSPRPTGGETQYF.

This clonotype was detected many times. V usage is TRBV2 and J usage is TRBJ1-2; D gene ambiguous. CDR1 is SNHLY and CDR2 is FYNNEI in the germline V gene. Trimming left V 4 bases short and J 4 bases short, with 13 bases between. The CDR3 runs 14 residues. The CDR3 reads CASSVARYPYGYTF. The DNA for the CDR3 is TGTGCCAGCAGTGTCGCCCGCTACCCCTATGGCTACACCTTC.

The chain couples TRBV12-3 or TRBV12-4 to TRBJ1-1; possibly TRBD1 for D (6 bases). The CDR3 has 13 amino acids. V gave up 4 bases and J gave up 5 bases, with 11 bases separating them. CDR3 bases: TGTGCCAGCAGTTACAGGGTCGCGACTGAAGCTTTCTTT. This translates into CASSYRVATEAFF.

The table lists this clonotype with a few counts. The gene calls are TRBV11-2 and TRBJ1-2, with 9 bases that match TRBD1. The CDR3 covers 14 residues. The V and J ends lost 6 bases and 8 bases, in that order; junction bases with no gene match: 10. The germline CDR1 and CDR2 sequences are SGHAT and FQNNGV. This CDR3 is CASRRQNRGHGYTF. In nucleotides, the CDR3 is TGTGCCAGCAGAAGACAGAACAGGGGGCACGGCTACACCTTC.

At least ten counts were recorded for this clonotype. The chain couples TRBV29-1 to TRBJ2-4, with TRBD1 matching 11 bases. CDR1 SQVTM and CDR2 ANQGSEA come from the germline V gene. The V gene end was trimmed by 6 bases and the J gene end by 8 bases; junction bases not matched to a gene: 3. The CDR3 sequence is 12 residues long. The CDR3 sequence: CSVWGQGDIQYF. As DNA, the CDR3 is TGCAGCGTGTGGGGACAGGGGGACATTCAGTACTTC.

This clonotype was seen ten or more times. The genes are TRBV4-3 and TRBJ2-1; D might be TRBD1 or TRBD2, each matching 5 bases. CDR1 is LGHNA, CDR2 YSLEER, per germline. V was clipped by 5 bases and J by 5 bases, with 13 bases between them. The CDR3 totals 14 residues. CDR3 DNA sequence: TGCGCCAGCAGCAAAGCCCTGGGGGACAATGAGCAGTTCTTC. As protein: CASSKALGDNEQFF.

This clonotype was counted ten times or more. The J gene is TRBJ2-2, the V gene TRBV7-3; 7 bases fit TRBD1. CDR3 length: 16 residues. Per germline, CDR1 SGHTA and CDR2 FQGTGA. The J segment lost 1 base and the V segment lost 0 bases, leaving 2 bases of the junction unmatched. DNA for the CDR3: TGTGCCAGCAGCTTAACAGGGGGCAGGAACACCGGGGAGCTGTTTTTT. Its translation is CASSLTGGRNTGELFF. Together with reference TRBV7-3 and TRBJ2-2, the CDR3 gives the full variable domain: GAGVSQTPSNKVTEKGKYVELRCDPISGHTALYWYRQSLGQGPEFLIYFQGTGAADDSGLPNDRFFAVRPEGSVSTLKIQRTERGDSAVYLCASSLTGGRNTGELFFGEGSRLTVL.

The sample holds many counts of this clonotype. The chain's CDR3 is CSARGQYSNQPQHF. DNA for the CDR3: TGCAGTGCTAGAGGACAGTATAGCAATCAGCCCCAGCATTTT. The rearrangement joins TRBV20-1 to TRBJ1-5; D perhaps matches TRBD1 (5 bases). The V and J ends lost 1 base and 0 bases respectively, with 7 bases between them. The CDR3 is made up of 14 amino acids. The germline CDR1 and CDR2 sequences are DFQATT and SNEGSKA (reference sequence).

The chain couples TRBV29-1 to TRBJ2-5; a weak D match, TRBD1 (5 bases). The germline V gene has CDR1 SQVTM and CDR2 ANQGSEA. V lost 7 bases to trimming and J lost 0 bases, with 12 bases between them. There are 13 residues in the CDR3. CDR3 sequence reads: CSAPGPDQETQYF. CDR3 nucleotide sequence: TGCAGCGCCCCAGGGCCTGACCAAGAGACCCAGTACTTC.

This clonotype has at least ten counts. The chain combines TRBV6-2 or TRBV6-3 with TRBJ2-7, with D possibly being TRBD1 or TRBD2 (5 bases each). The CDR3 length is 15 residues. Trimming cost V 5 bases and J 1 base, with 15 bases left between them. Germline loops: CDR1 MNHEY, CDR2 SVGEGT. The CDR3 region is CASSPRGRLSYEQYF. The CDR3 nucleotides read TGTGCCAGCAGTCCCCGGGGCAGACTTTCCTACGAGCAGTACTTC.

This clonotype was seen at least ten times. The V and J genes are TRBV12-3 or TRBV12-4 and TRBJ1-5, with 7 bases lining up with TRBD1. The trim removed 3 bases at V and 5 bases at J, leaving 7 bases unmatched. The CDR3 loop spans 15 amino acids. The CDR3 DNA reads as TGTGCCAGCAGTTTCTCGGACAGGCCACATCAGCCCCAGCATTTT. Protein: CASSFSDRPHQPQHF.

This clonotype has a count of ten or more. This chain links TRBV29-1 with TRBJ2-1, with 11 positions matching TRBD2. The CDR3 spans 14 residues. Germline values: CDR1 SQVTM, CDR2 ANQGSEA. The junction had 12 bases not matched to a gene; V was cut back by 7 bases and J by 10 bases. Written as DNA, the CDR3 is TGCAGCGGAGGACTAGCGGGCGGGACGGTCGAGCAGTTCTTC. Translating it yields CSGGLAGGTVEQFF.

This clonotype was detected ten times or more. The chain recombines TRBV9 with TRBJ2-5; TRBD1 is a possible D gene (5 bases). Germline CDR1 SGDLS, CDR2 YYNGEE. The V gene lost 1 base and the J gene lost 4 bases, with 11 bases spanning the gap. This CDR3 is 14 amino acids long. In DNA, the CDR3 is TGTGCCAGCAGCGTACATGGGGCAGCAGAGACCCAGTACTTC. Translating gives CASSVHGAAETQYF.

This chain uses TRBV6-4 with TRBJ2-2; the D is unclear. CDR1 MRHNA and CDR2 SNTAGT come from the germline V gene. The V and J ends lost 6 bases and 2 bases respectively, with 16 bases between them. The CDR3 is 16 amino acids. CDR3 coding DNA: TGTGCCAGCAGCGACGAAGTTCTATCTAACACCGGGGAGCTGTTTTTT. Translation: CASSDEVLSNTGELFF.

This clonotype came up many times. The rearrangement joins TRBV7-3 to TRBJ2-3; the D gene could be TRBD1 or TRBD2 (5 bases each). CDR3 length: 14 residues. Trimming pared 5 bases from V and 5 bases from J, leaving 14 bases between. Germline lookup yields CDR1 SGHTA and CDR2 FQGTGA. The CDR3 region is CASSPLGRGDTQYF. Written as DNA, the CDR3 is TGTGCCAGCAGCCCATTGGGACGGGGAGATACGCAGTATTTT.

The chain is built from TRBV15 and TRBJ2-4; TRBD2 matches 8 bases. Germline assignment: CDR1 LNHNV and CDR2 YYDKDF (reference sequence). The CDR3 has 18 amino acids. The J segment lost 2 bases and the V segment lost 0 bases, leaving 9 bases of the junction unmatched. CDR3 amino acids: CATSRDLGERGPKNIQYF. CDR3 sequence (DNA): TGTGCCACCAGCAGAGATCTTGGGGAGCGGGGGCCCAAAAACATTCAGTACTTC.

The chain couples TRBV6-2 or TRBV6-3 to TRBJ2-1; 10 positions match TRBD2. The CDR3 is 15 amino acids. The germline gives CDR1 MNHEY, CDR2 SVGEGT. After removal of 6 bases from V and 10 bases from J, the junction contained 12 bases not matched to a gene. The CDR3 here is CASSDHLAGEEEQFF. In DNA form, the CDR3 reads TGTGCCAGCAGCGACCACCTAGCGGGGGAAGAAGAGCAGTTCTTC.

This clonotype has a count of ten or more. The chain recombines TRBV6-6 with TRBJ2-7; the D call may be TRBD1 or TRBD2 (5 bases each). Germline V gene lookup returns CDR1 MNHNY and CDR2 SVGAGI (reference sequence). Trimming pared 7 bases from V and 0 bases from J, leaving 19 bases between. The CDR3 extends over 16 amino acids. This CDR3 reads CASTRGLGTSSYEQYF. The DNA for the CDR3 is TGTGCCAGCACCCGGGGTCTCGGGACGAGCTCCTACGAGCAGTACTTC.

Many counts were recorded for this clonotype. The chain links TRBV2 to TRBJ1-5; 8 bases align to TRBD1. The CDR3 consists of 14 residues. Germline trimming cut 5 bases from V and 5 bases from J; bases unmatched to any gene: 5. In germline, CDR1 is SNHLY, CDR2 FYNNEI. The chain's CDR3 is CASSLGQEHQPQHF. Here the CDR3 DNA reads TGTGCCAGCAGTTTGGGACAGGAACATCAGCCCCAGCATTTT.

At least ten counts were recorded for this clonotype. J is TRBJ2-7 and V is TRBV7-2, with TRBD1 identical over 8 bases. From germline, CDR1 is SGHTA and CDR2 FQGNSA. The CDR3 is 13 amino acids. V dropped 5 bases and J dropped 3; count of bases not matched to a gene: 3. CDR3 DNA sequence: TGTGCCAGCAGCCGTACAGGGGGCTACGAGCAGTACTTC. Translating gives CASSRTGGYEQYF.

This clonotype appeared a few times. The rearrangement uses TRBV9 and TRBJ1-1; no clear D gene. The CDR3 spans 14 residues. Trimming pared 0 bases from V and 4 bases from J, leaving 10 bases between. Germline lookup yields CDR1 SGDLS and CDR2 YYNGEE. The CDR3 region is CASSVGPVATEAFF. Written as DNA, the CDR3 is TGTGCCAGCAGCGTAGGCCCGGTGGCCACTGAAGCTTTCTTT.